The 9 T cell receptor beta chains below all came from one sample that was sequenced in a study of blood T cells in healthy people across ages. It was with a sample-barcoded 5' primer and a J-beta primer mix that a second PCR of roughly 7 to 12 cycles was run. Using its own MiXCR run on the 5' RACE reads, TCRdb lists one record per CDR3 protein. The sample has over 450,000 distinct CDR3 sequences; around 24% are singletons. These data also formed part of another study, on T cells of mothers and their children.

Input material: blood. The receptor source for this set is a boy younger than 18 in good health.

This clonotype was recorded many times. This chain connects TRBV6-5 to TRBJ1-2; D call uncertain. The CDR3 loop spans 14 amino acids. Trimming stripped 6 bases from V and 4 bases from J, with 15 bases between. Germline V gene data show CDR1 as MNHEY and CDR2 as SVGAGI. This CDR3 is CASSLGGFVYGYTF. The CDR3 DNA follows: TGTGCCAGCAGCCTCGGAGGGTTCGTCTATGGCTACACCTTC.

The J gene is TRBJ2-3, the V gene TRBV3-1, with D perhaps matching TRBD1 (6 bases). V lost 2 bases, J lost 5 bases, and 17 bases lay in between. This CDR3 contains 16 residues. CDR1 and CDR2 from the germline V gene are LGHDT and YNNKEL (reference sequence). The CDR3 region has the DNA TGTGCCAGCAGCCAAAGGGGGAAAGTGTCTCTAGATACGCAGTATTTT. Translating it yields CASSQRGKVSLDTQYF.

This clonotype was counted at least ten times. The CDR3 nucleotides are TGCAGTGCTAGGACAGGGGGCTACGAGCAGTACTTC. Amino acids: CSARTGGYEQYF. The chain combines TRBV20-1 with TRBJ2-7; the match to TRBD1 covers 9 bases. This CDR3 has 12 residues. The germline V gene encodes CDR1 DFQATT and CDR2 SNEGSKA (reference sequence). The trim removed 3 bases at V and 3 bases at J, leaving 0 bases unmatched.

The chain joins TRBV20-1 to TRBJ2-3; no firm D call. In germline, CDR1 is DFQATT, CDR2 SNEGSKA (reference sequence). This CDR3 comprises 13 residues. The V end was cut by 3 bases, the J end by 0 bases, with 7 bases between. The CDR3 bases are TGCAGTGCTAGTCCCCAGAGCACAGATACGCAGTATTTT. Its translation is CSASPQSTDTQYF.

The rearrangement uses TRBV12-3 or TRBV12-4 and TRBJ1-5, with D maybe TRBD1 (5 bases). Trimming took off 6 bases at V and 6 bases at J, with 9 bases between the two ends. There are 12 residues in the CDR3. The CDR3: CASSAGFQPQHF. The CDR3 DNA is TGTGCCAGCAGCGCAGGGTTTCAGCCCCAGCATTTT.

The chain joins TRBV12-3 or TRBV12-4 to TRBJ2-1, with D possibly called TRBD1 or TRBD2 (6 bases each). V gave up 3 bases and J gave up 0 bases, with 21 bases separating them. The CDR3 extends over 19 amino acids. In DNA, the CDR3 is TGTGCCAGCAGTTTTTACCGGGGGCCTCTGCTGAACTCCTACAATGAGCAGTTCTTC. Protein: CASSFYRGPLLNSYNEQFF.

The J gene is TRBJ1-6, the V gene TRBV4-3; no firm D call. Germline V CDR1 and CDR2: LGHNA, YSLEER. The length of the CDR3 is 16 residues. Trimming removed 0 bases at V and 2 bases at J, with 8 bases between. CDR3 in DNA: TGCGCCAGCAGCCAAGACGGTAGTACCTATAATTCACCCCTCCACTTT. As protein: CASSQDGSTYNSPLHF.

This sequence joins TRBV4-3 and TRBJ1-2; TRBD1 might be the D (5 bases). Germline-derived CDR1 and CDR2 are LGHNA and YSLEER. CDR3 size: 14 residues. Trimming stripped 0 bases from V and 9 bases from J, with 14 bases between. The CDR3 is CASSQDWAGRSYTF. In DNA form, the CDR3 reads TGCGCCAGCAGCCAAGATTGGGCAGGGAGGAGCTACACCTTC.

The chain employs TRBV19 and TRBJ2-7, with D possibly TRBD1 on 6 matching bases. CDR3 length: 14 amino acids. Looked up from germline, CDR1 is LNHDA and CDR2 is SQIVND (reference sequence). The V gene lost 6 bases and the J gene lost 5 bases, with 17 bases spanning the gap. CDR3 protein: CASRPGHQGDEQYF. CDR3 coding DNA: TGTGCCAGTAGGCCGGGACACCAAGGGGACGAGCAGTACTTC.